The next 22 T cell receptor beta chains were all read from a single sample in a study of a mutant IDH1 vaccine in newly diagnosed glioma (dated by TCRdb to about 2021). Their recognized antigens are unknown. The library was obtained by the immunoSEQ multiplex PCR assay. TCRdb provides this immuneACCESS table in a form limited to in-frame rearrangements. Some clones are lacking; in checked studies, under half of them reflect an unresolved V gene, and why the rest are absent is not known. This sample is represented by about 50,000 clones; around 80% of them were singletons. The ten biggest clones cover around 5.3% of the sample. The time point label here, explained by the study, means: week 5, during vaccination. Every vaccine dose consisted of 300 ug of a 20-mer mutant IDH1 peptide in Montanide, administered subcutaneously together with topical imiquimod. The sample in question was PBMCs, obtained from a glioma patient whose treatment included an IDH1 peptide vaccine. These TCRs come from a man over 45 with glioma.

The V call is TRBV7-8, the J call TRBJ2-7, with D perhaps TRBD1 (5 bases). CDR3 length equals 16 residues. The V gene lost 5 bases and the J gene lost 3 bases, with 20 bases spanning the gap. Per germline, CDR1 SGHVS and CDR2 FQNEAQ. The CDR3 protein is CASSAEGWGRGYEQYF. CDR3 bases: TGTGCCAGCAGCGCAGAAGGATGGGGTAGGGGCTACGAGCAGTACTTC.

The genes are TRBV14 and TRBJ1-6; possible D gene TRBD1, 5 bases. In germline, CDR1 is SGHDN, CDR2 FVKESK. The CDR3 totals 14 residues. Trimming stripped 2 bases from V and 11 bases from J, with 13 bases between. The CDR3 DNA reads TGTGCCAGCAGCCAAAACAGGATTGGGGCACCCCTCCACTTT. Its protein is CASSQNRIGAPLHF.

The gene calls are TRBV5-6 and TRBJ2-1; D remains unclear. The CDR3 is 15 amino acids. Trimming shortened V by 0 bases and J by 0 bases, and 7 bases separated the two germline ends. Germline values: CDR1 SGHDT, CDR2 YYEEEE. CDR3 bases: TGTGCCAGCAGCTTGGACTTGAGCTCCTACAATGAGCAGTTCTTC. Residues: CASSLDLSSYNEQFF.

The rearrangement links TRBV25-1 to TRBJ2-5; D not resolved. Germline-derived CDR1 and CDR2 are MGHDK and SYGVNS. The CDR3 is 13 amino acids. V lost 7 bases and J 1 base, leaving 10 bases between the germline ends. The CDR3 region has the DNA TGTGCCAGCACCCCCACGGCCCAAGAGACCCAGTACTTC. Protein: CASTPTAQETQYF.

The CDR3 spells CASSGDATEAFF. The CDR3 DNA is TGTGCCAGCAGTGGAGACGCCACTGAAGCTTTCTTT. The chain is built from TRBV2 and TRBJ1-1; the D is unclear. The CDR3 is 12 amino acids. Germline V gene sequence: CDR1 SNHLY, CDR2 FYNNEI. Trimming cost V 4 bases and J 4 bases, with 7 bases left between them.

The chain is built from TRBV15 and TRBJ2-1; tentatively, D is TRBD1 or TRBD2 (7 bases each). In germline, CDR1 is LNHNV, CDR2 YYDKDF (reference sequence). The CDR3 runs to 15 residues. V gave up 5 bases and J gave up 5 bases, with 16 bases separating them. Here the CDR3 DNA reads TGTGCCACCAGCGGAGCGGGACAGATCAACAATGAGCAGTTCTTC. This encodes CATSGAGQINNEQFF.

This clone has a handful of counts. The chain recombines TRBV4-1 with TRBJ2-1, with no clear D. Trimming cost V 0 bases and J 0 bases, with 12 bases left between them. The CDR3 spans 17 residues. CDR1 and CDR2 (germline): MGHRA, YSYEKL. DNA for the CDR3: TGCGCCAGCAGCCAAGATCATCCGTTAAGCTCCTACAATGAGCAGTTCTTC. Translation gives CASSQDHPLSSYNEQFF.

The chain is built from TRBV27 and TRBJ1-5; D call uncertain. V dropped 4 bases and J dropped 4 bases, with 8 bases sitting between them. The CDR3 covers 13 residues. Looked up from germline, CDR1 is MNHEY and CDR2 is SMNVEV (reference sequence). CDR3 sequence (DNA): TGTGCCAGCAGTTCTTACGGTAATCAGCCCCAGCATTTT. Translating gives CASSSYGNQPQHF.

The CDR3 DNA is TGCGCCAGCACCCTCGACAGGGGAGGGTATGGCTACACCTTC. Amino acids: CASTLDRGGYGYTF. The rearrangement joins TRBV5-1 to TRBJ1-2; 8 bases line up with TRBD1. CDR3 length equals 14 residues. With V trimmed by 6 bases and J by 5 bases, 9 bases remained unmatched. Germline values: CDR1 SGHRS, CDR2 YFSETQ.

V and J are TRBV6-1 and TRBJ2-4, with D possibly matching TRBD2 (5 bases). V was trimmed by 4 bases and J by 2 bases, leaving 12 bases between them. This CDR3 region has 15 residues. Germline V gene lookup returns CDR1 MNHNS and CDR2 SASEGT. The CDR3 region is CASSVRGISKNIQYF. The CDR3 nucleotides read TGTGCCAGCAGTGTTCGAGGGATTTCCAAAAACATTCAGTACTTC.

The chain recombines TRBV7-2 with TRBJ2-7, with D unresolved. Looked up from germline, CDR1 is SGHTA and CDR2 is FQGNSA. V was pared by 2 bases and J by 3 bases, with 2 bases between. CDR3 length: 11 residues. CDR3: CASSLRYEQYF. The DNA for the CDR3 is TGTGCCAGCAGCTTACGCTACGAGCAGTACTTC.

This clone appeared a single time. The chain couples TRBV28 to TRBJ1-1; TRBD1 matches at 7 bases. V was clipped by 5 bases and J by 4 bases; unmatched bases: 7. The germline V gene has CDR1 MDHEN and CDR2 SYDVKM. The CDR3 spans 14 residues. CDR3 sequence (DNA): TGTGCCAGCAGTGTCGGGGACAGCCTCACTGAAGCTTTCTTT. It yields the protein CASSVGDSLTEAFF.

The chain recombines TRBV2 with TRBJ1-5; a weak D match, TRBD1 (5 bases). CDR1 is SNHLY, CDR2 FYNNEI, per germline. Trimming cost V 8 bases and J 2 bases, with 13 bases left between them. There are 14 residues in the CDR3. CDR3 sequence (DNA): TGTGCCAGCCGCCTCCAGGGTGGCAATCAGCCCCAGCATTTT. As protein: CASRLQGGNQPQHF.

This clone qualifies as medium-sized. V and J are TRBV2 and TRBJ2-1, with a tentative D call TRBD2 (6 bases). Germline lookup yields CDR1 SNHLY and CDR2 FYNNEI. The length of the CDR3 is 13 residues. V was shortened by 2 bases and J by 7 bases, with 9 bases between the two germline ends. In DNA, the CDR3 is TGTGCCAGCAGTGAACCGGGGGAGAATGAGCAGTTCTTC. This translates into CASSEPGENEQFF.

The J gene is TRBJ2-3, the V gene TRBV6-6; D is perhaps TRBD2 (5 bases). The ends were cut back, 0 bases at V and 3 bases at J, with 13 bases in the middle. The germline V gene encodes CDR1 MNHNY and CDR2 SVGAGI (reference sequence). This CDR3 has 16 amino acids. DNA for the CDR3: TGTGCCAGCAGTTACTCACTAGAGGTTTCTACAGATACGCAGTATTTT. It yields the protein CASSYSLEVSTDTQYF.

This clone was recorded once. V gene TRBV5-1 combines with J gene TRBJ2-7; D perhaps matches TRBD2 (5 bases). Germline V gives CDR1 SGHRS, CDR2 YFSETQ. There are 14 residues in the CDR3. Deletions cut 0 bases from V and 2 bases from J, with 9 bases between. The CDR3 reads CASSLGSAAYEQYF. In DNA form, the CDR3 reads TGCGCCAGCAGCTTGGGTAGCGCTGCCTACGAGCAGTACTTC. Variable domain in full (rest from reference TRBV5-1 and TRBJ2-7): KAGVTQTPRYLIKTRGQQVTLSCSPISGHRSVSWYQQTPGQGLQFLFEYFSETQRNKGNFPGRFSGRQFSNSRSEMNVSTLELGDSALYLCASSLGSAAYEQYFGPGTRLTVT.

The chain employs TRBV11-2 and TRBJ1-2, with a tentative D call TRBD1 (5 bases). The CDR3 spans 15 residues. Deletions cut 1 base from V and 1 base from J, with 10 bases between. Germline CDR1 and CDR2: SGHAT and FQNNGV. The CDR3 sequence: CASSLAGTLNYGYTF. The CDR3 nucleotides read TGTGCCAGCAGCTTAGCGGGGACCCTTAACTATGGCTACACCTTC.

The CDR3 nucleotides are TGTGCCAGCAGTTACTCGATCAGGCAGCCCCAGCATTTT. This encodes CASSYSIRQPQHF. The chain carries TRBV6-5 and TRBJ1-5; D gene ambiguous. Germline values: CDR1 MNHEY, CDR2 SVGAGI. V was pared by 0 bases and J by 7 bases, with 7 bases between. CDR3 length: 13 amino acids.

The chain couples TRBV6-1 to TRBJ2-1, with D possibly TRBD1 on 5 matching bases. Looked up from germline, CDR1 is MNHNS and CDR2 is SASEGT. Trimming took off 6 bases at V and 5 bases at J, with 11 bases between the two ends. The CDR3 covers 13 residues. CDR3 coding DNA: TGTGCCAGCAGGTCAGGGTCAGACAATGAGCAGTTCTTC. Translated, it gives CASRSGSDNEQFF.

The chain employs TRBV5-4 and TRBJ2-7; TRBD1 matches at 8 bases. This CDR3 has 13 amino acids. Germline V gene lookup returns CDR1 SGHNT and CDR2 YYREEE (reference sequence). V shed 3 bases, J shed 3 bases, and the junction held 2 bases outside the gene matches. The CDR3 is CASSSGTGYEQYF. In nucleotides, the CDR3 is TGTGCCAGCAGCTCCGGGACAGGCTACGAGCAGTACTTC.

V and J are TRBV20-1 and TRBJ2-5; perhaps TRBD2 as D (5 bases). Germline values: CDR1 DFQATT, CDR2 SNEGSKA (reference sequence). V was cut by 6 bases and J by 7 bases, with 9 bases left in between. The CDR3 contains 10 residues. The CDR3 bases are TGCAGTGCCCCACTAGGGACCCAGTACTTC. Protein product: CSAPLGTQYF.

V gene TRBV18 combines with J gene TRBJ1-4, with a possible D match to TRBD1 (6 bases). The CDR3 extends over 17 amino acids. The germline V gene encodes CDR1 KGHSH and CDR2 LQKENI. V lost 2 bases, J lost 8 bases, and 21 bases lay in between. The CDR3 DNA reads TGTGCCAGCTCACCATCGCAACCGGGGGCAGGGCAGGAAAAACTGTTTTTT. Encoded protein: CASSPSQPGAGQEKLFF.